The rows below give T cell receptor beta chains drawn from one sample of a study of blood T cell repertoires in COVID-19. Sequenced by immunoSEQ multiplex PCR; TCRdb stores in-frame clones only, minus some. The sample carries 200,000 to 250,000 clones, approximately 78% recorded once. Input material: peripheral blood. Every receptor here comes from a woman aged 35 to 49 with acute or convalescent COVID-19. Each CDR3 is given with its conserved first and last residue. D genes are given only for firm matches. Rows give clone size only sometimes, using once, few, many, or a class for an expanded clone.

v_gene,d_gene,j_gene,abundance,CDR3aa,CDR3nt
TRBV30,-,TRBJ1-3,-,CAWNPRRVSSGNTIYF,TGTGCCTGGAACCCCCGCAGGGTCTCCTCTGGAAACACCATATATTTT
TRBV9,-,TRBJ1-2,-,CASSVEGVYGYTF,TGTGCCAGCAGCGTAGAAGGGGTCTATGGCTACACCTTC
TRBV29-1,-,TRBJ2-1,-,CSVVIRGGGVYNEQFF,TGCAGCGTTGTAATTAGAGGGGGGGGCGTCTACAATGAGCAGTTCTTC
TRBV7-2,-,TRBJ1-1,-,CASSLVPRGGTEAFF,TGTGCCAGCAGCTTAGTCCCCCGCGGGGGCACTGAAGCTTTCTTT
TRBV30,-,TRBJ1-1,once,CAWRYRATEAFF,TGTGCCTGGAGATACAGGGCCACTGAAGCTTTCTTT
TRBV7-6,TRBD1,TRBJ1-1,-,CASSLGTGYTEAFF,TGTGCCAGCAGCTTAGGGACAGGGTACACTGAAGCTTTCTTT
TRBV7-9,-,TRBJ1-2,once,CASSSSDSTGYGYTF,TGTGCCAGCAGCTCTTCGGACAGCACAGGCTATGGCTACACCTTC
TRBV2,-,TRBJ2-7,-,CASRPGPTEYF,TGTGCCAGCAGGCCCGGTCCTACGGAGTACTTC
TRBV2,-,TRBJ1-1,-,CASSENTRDGEAFF,TGTGCCAGCAGTGAAAACACGCGGGACGGTGAAGCTTTCTTT
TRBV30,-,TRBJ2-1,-,CAWASYRYNEQFF,TGTGCCTGGGCCAGTTACAGGTACAATGAGCAGTTCTTC
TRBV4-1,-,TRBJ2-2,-,CASSQDAGAGELFF,TGCGCCAGCAGCCAAGATGCCGGGGCCGGGGAGCTGTTTTTT
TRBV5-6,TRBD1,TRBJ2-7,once,CASSLSGTGADEQYF,TGTGCCAGCAGCTTGTCCGGGACAGGGGCCGACGAGCAGTACTTC
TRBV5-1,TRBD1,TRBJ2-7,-,CASSLALTGSVYEQYF,TGCGCCAGCAGCTTGGCCTTGACAGGGTCTGTTTACGAGCAGTACTTC
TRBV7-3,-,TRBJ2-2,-,CASSQTRVGELFF,TGTGCCAGCAGCCAAACTAGGGTCGGGGAGCTGTTTTTT
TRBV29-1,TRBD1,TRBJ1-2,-,CSVAGTGEEGYTF,TGCAGCGTCGCGGGGACAGGGGAAGAGGGCTACACCTTC
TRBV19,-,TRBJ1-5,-,CASVLGGSNQPQHF,TGTGCCAGTGTCCTAGGGGGATCAAATCAGCCCCAGCATTTT
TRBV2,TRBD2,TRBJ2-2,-,CASRGVGGATGELFF,TGTGCCAGCAGGGGTGTCGGGGGGGCCACCGGGGAGCTGTTTTTT
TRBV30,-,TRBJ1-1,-,CAWEQEITEAFF,TGTGCCTGGGAACAGGAGATCACTGAAGCTTTCTTT